This T cell receptor beta chain derives from a study of Graves' ophthalmopathy and Graves' hyperthyroidism. The V gene's germline CDR1 is MNHEY and CDR2 SMNVEV (reference sequence). The CDR3 is made up of 16 amino acids. V shed 2 bases and J shed 4 bases, with 15 bases lying between them. Transcripts of RNA were the source for amplifying TCR beta CDR3 regions. Second-round multiplex PCR followed a first-round RT-PCR using HTBI primers. TCRdb processed the multiplex PCR reads anew with MiXCR; each CDR3 protein has one entry. The sample consists of over a million distinct CDR3 sequences, 36% of them appearing once.

This sequence originates from an adult man with Graves' hyperthyroidism. The chain joins TRBV27 to TRBJ1-5; no clear D gene. The sample comprised peripheral blood or thyroid tissue (not recorded which). The CDR3 DNA reads as TGTGCCAGCAGTTTACGTTTTCGCGGTACAAATCAGCCCCAGCATTTT. This codes for CASSLRFRGTNQPQHF.